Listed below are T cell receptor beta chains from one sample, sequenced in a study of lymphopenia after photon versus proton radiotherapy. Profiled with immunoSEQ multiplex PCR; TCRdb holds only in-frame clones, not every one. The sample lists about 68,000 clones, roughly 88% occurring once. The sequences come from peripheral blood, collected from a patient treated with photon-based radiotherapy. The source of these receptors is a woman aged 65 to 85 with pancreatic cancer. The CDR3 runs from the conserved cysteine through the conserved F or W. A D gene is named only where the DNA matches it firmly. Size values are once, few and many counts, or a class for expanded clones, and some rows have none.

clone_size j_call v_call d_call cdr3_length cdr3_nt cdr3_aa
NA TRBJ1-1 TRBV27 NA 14 TGTGCCAGCAGTTTATGGGGCGGGGGGACTGAAGCTTTCTTT CASSLWGGGTEAFF
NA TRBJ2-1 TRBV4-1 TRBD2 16 TGCGCCAGCAGCCAAGATAGCGGGAGCAGCGACAATGAGCAGTTCTTC CASSQDSGSSDNEQFF
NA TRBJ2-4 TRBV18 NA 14 TGTGCCAGTATGAATGGCGTAGCCAAAAACATTCAGTACTTC CASMNGVAKNIQYF
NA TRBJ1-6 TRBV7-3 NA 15 TGTGCCAGCAGCTCCCGGACAGACGGGAATTCACCCCTCCACTTT CASSSRTDGNSPLHF
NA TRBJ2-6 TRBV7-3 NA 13 TGTGCCAGCAGCTTAACAGGGGCCAACGTCCTGACTTTC CASSLTGANVLTF
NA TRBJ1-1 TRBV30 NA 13 TGTGCCGGGAGACTCGAGGTCATCACTGAAGCTTTCTTT CAGRLEVITEAFF
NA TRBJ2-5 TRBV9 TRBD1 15 TGTGCCAGCAGCGTAACAGGGGGCATGGGAGAGACCCAGTACTTC CASSVTGGMGETQYF
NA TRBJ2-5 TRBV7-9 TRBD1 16 TGTGCCAGCAGCTTAGGGGACAGGTCGTTCCAAGAGACCCAGTACTTC CASSLGDRSFQETQYF
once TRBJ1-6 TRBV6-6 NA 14 TGTGCCAGCAGTTACGGGGCGGATAATTCACCCCTCCACTTT CASSYGADNSPLHF
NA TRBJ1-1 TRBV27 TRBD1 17 TGTGCCAGCAGTTTAAGGTTGAGTAGAGGGGGCCAGACTGAAGCTTTCTTT CASSLRLSRGGQTEAFF
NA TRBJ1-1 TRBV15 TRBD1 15 TGTGCCACCAGCAGAGTTGGACAGGGAGGGACTGAAGCTTTCTTT CATSRVGQGGTEAFF
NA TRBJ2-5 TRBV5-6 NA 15 TGTGCCAGCAGCTTGGTCGGGTCAGGGCTAGAGACCCAGTACTTC CASSLVGSGLETQYF
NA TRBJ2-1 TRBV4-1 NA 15 TGCGCCAGCAGCCAGCCAGACGCTATCTTAAGCGAGCAGTTCTTC CASSQPDAILSEQFF
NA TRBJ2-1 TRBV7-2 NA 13 TGTGCCAGCAGCTTAGCGCTTATGGATGAGCAGTTCTTC CASSLALMDEQFF
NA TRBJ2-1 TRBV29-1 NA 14 TGCAGCGTTGTTGTGTCGAGCTCCTACAATGAGCAGTTCTTC CSVVVSSSYNEQFF
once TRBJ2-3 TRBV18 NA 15 TGTGCCAGCTCACCCGACTATTCTAGCACAGATACGCAGTATTTT CASSPDYSSTDTQYF
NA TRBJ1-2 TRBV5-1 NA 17 TGCGCCAGCAGCTTAATAGCGACGGCAGGTGGAGACTATGGCTACACCTTC CASSLIATAGGDYGYTF